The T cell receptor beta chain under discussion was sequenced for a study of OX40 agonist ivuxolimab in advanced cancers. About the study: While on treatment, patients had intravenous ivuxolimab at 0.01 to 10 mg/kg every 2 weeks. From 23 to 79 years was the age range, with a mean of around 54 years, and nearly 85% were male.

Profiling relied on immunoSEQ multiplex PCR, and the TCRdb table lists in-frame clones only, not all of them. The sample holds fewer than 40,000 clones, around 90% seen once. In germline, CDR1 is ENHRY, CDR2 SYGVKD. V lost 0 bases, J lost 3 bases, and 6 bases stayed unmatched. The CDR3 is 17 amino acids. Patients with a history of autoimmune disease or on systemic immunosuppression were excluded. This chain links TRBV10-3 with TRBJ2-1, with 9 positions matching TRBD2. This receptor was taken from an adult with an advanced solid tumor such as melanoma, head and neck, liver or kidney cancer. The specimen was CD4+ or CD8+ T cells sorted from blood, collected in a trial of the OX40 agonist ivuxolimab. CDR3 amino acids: CAISESRETSGYNEQFF. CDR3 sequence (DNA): TGTGCCATCAGTGAGTCGCGGGAGACTAGCGGCTACAATGAGCAGTTCTTC.